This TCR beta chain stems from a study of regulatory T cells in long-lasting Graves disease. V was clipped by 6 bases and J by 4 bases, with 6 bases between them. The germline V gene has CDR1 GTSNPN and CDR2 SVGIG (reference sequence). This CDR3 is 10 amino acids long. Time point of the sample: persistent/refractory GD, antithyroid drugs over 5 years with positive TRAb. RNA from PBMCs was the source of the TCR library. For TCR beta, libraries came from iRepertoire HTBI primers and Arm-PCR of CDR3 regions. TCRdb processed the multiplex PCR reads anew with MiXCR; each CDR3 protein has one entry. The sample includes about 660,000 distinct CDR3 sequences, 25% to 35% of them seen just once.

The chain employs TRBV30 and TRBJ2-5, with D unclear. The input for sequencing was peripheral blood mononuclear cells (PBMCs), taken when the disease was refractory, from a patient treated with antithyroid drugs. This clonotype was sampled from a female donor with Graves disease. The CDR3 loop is CACEIETQYF. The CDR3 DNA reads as TGTGCCTGCGAAATAGAGACCCAGTACTTC.